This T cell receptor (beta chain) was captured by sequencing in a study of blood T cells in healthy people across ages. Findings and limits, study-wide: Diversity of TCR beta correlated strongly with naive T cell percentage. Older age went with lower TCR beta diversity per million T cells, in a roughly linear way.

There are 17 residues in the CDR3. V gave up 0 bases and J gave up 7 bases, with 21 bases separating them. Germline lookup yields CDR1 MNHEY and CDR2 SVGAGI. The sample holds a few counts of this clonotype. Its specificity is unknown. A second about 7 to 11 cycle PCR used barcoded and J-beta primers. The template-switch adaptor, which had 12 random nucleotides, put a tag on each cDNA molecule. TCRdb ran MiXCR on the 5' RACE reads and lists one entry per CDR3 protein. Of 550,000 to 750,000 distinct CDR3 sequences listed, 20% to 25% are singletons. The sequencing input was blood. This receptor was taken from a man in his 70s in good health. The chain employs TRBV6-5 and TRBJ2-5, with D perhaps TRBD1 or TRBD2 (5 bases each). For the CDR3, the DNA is TGTGCCAGCAGTTACTCGATGGTAGAGTGGGAGAGGGGGACCCAGTACTTC. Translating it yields CASSYSMVEWERGTQYF.